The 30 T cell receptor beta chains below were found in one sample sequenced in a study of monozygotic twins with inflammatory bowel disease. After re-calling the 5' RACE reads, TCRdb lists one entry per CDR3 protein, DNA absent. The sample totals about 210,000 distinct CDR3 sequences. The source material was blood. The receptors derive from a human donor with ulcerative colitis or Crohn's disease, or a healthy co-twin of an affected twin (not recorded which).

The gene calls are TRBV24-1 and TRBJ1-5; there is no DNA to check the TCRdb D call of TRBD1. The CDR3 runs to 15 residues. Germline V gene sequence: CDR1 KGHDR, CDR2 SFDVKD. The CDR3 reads CATSTPGGLNQPQHF.

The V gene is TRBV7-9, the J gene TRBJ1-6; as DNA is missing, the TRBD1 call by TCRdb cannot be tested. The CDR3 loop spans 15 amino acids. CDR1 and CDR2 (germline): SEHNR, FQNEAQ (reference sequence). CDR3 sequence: CASSPGQGESSPLHF. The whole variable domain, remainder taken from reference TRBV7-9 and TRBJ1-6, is DTGVSQNPRHKITKRGQNVTFRCDPISEHNRLYWYRQTLGQGPEFLTYFQNEAQLEKSRLLSDRFSAERPKGSFSTLEIQRTEQGDSAMYLCASSPGQGESSPLHFGNGTRLTVT.

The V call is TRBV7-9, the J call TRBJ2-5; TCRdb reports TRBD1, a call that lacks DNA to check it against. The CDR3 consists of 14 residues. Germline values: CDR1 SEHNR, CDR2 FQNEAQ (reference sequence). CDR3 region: CASSLVTGPETQYF.

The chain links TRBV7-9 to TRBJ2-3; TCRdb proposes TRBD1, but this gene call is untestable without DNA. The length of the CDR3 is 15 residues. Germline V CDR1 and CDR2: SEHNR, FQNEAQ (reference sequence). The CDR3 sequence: CASSQWMGGTDTQYF. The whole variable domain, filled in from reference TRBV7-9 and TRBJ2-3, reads DTGVSQNPRHKITKRGQNVTFRCDPISEHNRLYWYRQTLGQGPEFLTYFQNEAQLEKSRLLSDRFSAERPKGSFSTLEIQRTEQGDSAMYLCASSQWMGGTDTQYFGPGTRLTVL.

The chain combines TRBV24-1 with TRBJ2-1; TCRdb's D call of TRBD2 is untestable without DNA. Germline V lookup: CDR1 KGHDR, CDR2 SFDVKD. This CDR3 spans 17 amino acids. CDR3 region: CATSDLSSGGRYNEQFF.

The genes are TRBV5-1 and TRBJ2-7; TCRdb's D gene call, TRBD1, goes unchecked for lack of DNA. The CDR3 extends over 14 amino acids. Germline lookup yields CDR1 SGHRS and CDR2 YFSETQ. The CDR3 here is CASSFTGALSEQYF. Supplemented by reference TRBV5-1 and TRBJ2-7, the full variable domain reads KAGVTQTPRYLIKTRGQQVTLSCSPISGHRSVSWYQQTPGQGLQFLFEYFSETQRNKGNFPGRFSGRQFSNSRSEMNVSTLELGDSALYLCASSFTGALSEQYFGPGTRLTVT.

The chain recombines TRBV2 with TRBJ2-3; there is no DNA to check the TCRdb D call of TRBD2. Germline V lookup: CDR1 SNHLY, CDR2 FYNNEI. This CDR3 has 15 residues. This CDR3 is CASTQEGISSDTQYF. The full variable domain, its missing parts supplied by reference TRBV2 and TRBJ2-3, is EPEVTQTPSHQVTQMGQEVILRCVPISNHLYFYWYRQILGQKVEFLVSFYNNEISEKSEIFDDQFSVERPDGSNFTLKIRSTKLEDSAMYFCASTQEGISSDTQYFGPGTRLTVL.

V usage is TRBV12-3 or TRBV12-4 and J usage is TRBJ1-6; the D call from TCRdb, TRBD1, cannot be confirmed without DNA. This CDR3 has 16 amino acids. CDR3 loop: CASRPRTGGEGSPLHF.

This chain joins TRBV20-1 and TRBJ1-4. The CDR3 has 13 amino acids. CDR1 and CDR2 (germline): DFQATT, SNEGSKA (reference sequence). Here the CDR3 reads CSASEATNEKLFF.

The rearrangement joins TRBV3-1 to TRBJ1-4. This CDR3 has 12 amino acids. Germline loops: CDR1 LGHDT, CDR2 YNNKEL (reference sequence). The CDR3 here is CASSQADEKLFF.

CDR3 residues: CASSYRGLGASSYEQYF. The chain joins TRBV6-5 to TRBJ2-7; TCRdb lists TRBD1, though no DNA is available to test this call. The CDR3 contains 17 residues. Germline-derived CDR1 and CDR2 are MNHEY and SVGAGI.

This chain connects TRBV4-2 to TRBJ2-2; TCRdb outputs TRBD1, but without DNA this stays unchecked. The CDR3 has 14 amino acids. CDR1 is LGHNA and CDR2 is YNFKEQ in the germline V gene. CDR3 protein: CASGTKTGFGELFF.

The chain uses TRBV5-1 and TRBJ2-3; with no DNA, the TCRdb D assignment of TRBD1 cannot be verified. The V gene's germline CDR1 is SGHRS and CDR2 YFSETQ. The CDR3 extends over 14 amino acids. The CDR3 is CASSQPTGADTQYF.

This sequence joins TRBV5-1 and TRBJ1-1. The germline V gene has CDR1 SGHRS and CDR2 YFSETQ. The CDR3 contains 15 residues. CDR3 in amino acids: CASSLRQTRNTEAFF.

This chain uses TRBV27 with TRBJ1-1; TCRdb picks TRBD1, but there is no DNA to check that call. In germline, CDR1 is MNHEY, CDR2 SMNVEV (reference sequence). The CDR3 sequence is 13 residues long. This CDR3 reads CASSPRTEQEAFF.

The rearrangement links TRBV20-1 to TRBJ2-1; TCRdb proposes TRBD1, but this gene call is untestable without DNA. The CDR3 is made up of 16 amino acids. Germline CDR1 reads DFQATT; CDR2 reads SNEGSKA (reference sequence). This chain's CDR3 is CSVEQGIASSYNEQFF.

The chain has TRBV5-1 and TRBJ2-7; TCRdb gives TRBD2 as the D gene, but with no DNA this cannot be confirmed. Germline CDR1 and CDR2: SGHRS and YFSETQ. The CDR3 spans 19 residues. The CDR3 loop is CASSLSSTTSGGESYEQYF.

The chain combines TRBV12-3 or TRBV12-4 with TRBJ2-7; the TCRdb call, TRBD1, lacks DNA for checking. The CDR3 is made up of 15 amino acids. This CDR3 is CASSPNRVATYEQYF.

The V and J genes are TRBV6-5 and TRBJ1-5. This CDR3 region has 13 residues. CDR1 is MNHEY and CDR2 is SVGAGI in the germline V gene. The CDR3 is CASSWDINQPQHF.

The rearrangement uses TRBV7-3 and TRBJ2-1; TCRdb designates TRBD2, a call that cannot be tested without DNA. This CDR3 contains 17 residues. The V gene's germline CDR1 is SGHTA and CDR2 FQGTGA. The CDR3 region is CASSLTAGVAYYNEQFF.

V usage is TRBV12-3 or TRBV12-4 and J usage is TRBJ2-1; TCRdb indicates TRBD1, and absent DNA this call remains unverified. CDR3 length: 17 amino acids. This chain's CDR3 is CASSFSGGGGSYNEQFF.

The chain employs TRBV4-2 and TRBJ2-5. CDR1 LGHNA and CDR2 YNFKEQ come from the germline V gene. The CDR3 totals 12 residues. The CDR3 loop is CASSQARETQYF.

CDR3 in amino acids: CASSYYGKGNEKLFF. The chain recombines TRBV6-5 with TRBJ1-4. Germline values: CDR1 MNHEY, CDR2 SVGAGI. This CDR3 is 15 amino acids long.

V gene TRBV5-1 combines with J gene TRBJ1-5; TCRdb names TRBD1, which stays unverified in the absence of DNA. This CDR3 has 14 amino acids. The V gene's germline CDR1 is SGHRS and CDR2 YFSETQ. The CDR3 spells CASKPGPRDQPQHF. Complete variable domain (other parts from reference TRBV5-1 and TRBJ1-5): KAGVTQTPRYLIKTRGQQVTLSCSPISGHRSVSWYQQTPGQGLQFLFEYFSETQRNKGNFPGRFSGRQFSNSRSEMNVSTLELGDSALYLCASKPGPRDQPQHFGDGTRLSIL.

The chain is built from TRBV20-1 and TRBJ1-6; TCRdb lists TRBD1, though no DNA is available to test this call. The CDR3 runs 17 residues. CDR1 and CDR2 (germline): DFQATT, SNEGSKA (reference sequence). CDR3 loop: CSATPLEGEVYGSPLHF.

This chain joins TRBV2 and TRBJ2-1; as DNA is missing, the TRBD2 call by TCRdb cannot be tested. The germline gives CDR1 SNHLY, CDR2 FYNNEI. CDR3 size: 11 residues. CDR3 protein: CANKLSLEQFF.

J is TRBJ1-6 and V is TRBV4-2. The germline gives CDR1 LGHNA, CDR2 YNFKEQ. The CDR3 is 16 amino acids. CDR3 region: CASSQEGGRQNSPLHF.

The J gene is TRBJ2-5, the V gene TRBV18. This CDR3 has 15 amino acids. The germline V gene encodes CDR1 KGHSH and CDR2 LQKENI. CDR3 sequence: CASSPPVSAPETQYF.

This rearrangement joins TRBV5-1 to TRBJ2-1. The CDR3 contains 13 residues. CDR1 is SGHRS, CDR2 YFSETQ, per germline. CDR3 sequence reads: CASSLSFNNEQFF.

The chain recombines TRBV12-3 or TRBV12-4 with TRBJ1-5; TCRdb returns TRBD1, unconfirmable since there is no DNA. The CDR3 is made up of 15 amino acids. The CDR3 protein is CASSPWGDSNQPQHF.